Sequencing of this T cell receptor beta chain was carried out in a study of beta chain features in type 1 diabetes. General observations from the study: Shorter templates might be favored by PCR, and equally so in patients and in controls. Patients with type 1 diabetes carried fewer insertions and had more deletions at their VDJ junctions. Shorter TCRB CDR3s, moderately but significantly so, marked every one of the four CD4+ subsets in Type 1 diabetes patients.

Details on this clone: Antigen unknown.

V lost 4 bases and J 0 bases, leaving 3 bases between the germline ends. This CDR3 comprises 12 residues. The germline V gene has CDR1 SGDLS and CDR2 YYNGEE. Via CD45RO/CCR7/CD25/CD127/CD95/CD27, cells of the CD4+ naive, central memory, regulatory and stem cell-like memory subsets were sorted. TCRB transcripts that were expressed got sequenced, as all of the isolated RNA had been reverse transcribed. The protocol was immunoSEQ multiplex PCR, while the TCRdb copy is restricted to in-frame clones and leaves out a portion. The table has 25,000 to 30,000 clones, almost 65% seen once. This clonotype originated in a woman aged 25 to 39 with type 1 diabetes. This rearrangement joins TRBV9 to TRBJ2-3; D remains unclear. Sample: Tregs from blood. The CDR3 DNA sequence: TGTGCCAGCAGCTCTAGCACAGATACGCAGTATTTT. Translating gives CASSSSTDTQYF.